The clone carrying this TCR beta chain has a count of ten or more. What it binds is not known. The study amplified TCR beta CDR3 regions using RNA transcripts. A first-round RT-PCR used HTBI primers, followed by a second-round multiplex PCR. Via MiXCR, TCRdb re-called the multiplex PCR reads, giving one row per CDR3 protein. The repertoire holds some 1.1 million distinct CDR3 sequences, with roughly two fifths as singletons. Excluded: other autoimmune disease, uncontrolled infection, pregnancy or lactation. The diagnosis was founded upon clinical symptoms, serum thyroxine, TRAb, thyroid ultrasound and orbital computed tomography. This record belongs to a study of Graves' ophthalmopathy and Graves' hyperthyroidism. V was pared by 8 bases and J by 5 bases, with 12 bases between. This CDR3 is built from 13 residues. Germline V lookup: CDR1 LNHDA, CDR2 SQIVND (reference sequence). General study findings and limits: Ophthalmopathy progression was predicted by the model at 60% to 71% sensitivity and 72.22% specificity.

The chain has TRBV19 and TRBJ2-2; possibly TRBD1 for D (5 bases). The sample comprised peripheral blood or thyroid tissue (not recorded which). This clonotype was sampled from an adult man with Graves' hyperthyroidism. This CDR3 is CASGVGQTGELFF. DNA of the CDR3: TGTGCCAGTGGGGTGGGGCAGACCGGGGAGCTGTTTTTT.